Listed below are T cell receptor beta chains from one sample, sequenced in a study of patients and donors after allogeneic stem cell transplantation. TCRdb called the RT-PCR reads again in MiXCR, with one record for every CDR3 protein. The data contain over 350,000 distinct CDR3 sequences, 16% of them singletons. The sequencing sample was made of blood, either unsorted or a sorted T cell fraction (not recorded which). The receptors stem from a human donor who was either an allogeneic HSCT recipient or a stem cell or donor lymphocyte infusion donor (not recorded which). It is not recorded whose cells these are; they may come from a transplant donor. Both conserved end residues are part of each CDR3. D genes are given only for firm matches. Rows may omit the clone size; those that give it use once, few, many or a size class.

v_gene	d_gene	j_gene	abundance	CDR3aa
TRBV5-6	-	TRBJ1-5	few	CASSLWQGNDQPQHF
TRBV5-4	TRBD1	TRBJ2-7	few	CASRVDRSLLYEQYF
TRBV10-3	TRBD1	TRBJ2-5	-	CAISESTARGRETQYF
TRBV3-1	TRBD1	TRBJ2-1	many	CASSLRQGRSSYNEQFF
TRBV5-5	-	TRBJ1-1	few	CASSRSSGANTEAFF
TRBV11-2	-	TRBJ1-6	-	CASSSRDSNSPLHF
TRBV3-1	TRBD2	TRBJ2-5	few	CASSQAGLAGVETQYF
TRBV10-3	TRBD1	TRBJ1-5	-	CAIRGTGSNQPQHF
TRBV7-8	-	TRBJ1-6	many	CASSLVGWGAVAPLHF
TRBV18	-	TRBJ1-5	-	CASSPWGGAQPQHF
TRBV12-3/TRBV12-4	-	TRBJ1-2	few	CASSRGRPYGYTF
TRBV2	TRBD1	TRBJ1-1	few	CASPRVAGGAEAFF
TRBV4-1	TRBD1	TRBJ1-2	-	CASSRLFGQGARGYTF
TRBV27	TRBD2	TRBJ2-2	-	CASSTPGLTKTGELFF
TRBV19	-	TRBJ2-1	-	CASSTSGRKEQFF
TRBV20-1	TRBD2	TRBJ2-3	-	CSARDSGGANTQYF
TRBV4-3	-	TRBJ1-3	-	CASSLDRGLGNTIYF
TRBV18	-	TRBJ2-3	-	CASSPTGTQSADTQYF
TRBV29-1	-	TRBJ2-1	many	CSVETSSRAGEQFF
TRBV15	-	TRBJ1-2	many	CATSRSGHYGYTF
TRBV5-5	TRBD1	TRBJ2-7	-	CASSPLTGRSYEQYF
TRBV6-2/TRBV6-3	TRBD2	TRBJ2-2	many	CASYQPGTRDTGELFF
TRBV29-1	TRBD1	TRBJ2-1	few	CSARQGARSRNEQFF
TRBV9	TRBD1	TRBJ1-3	-	CASSLSGQGLSGNTIYF
TRBV7-9	-	TRBJ1-2	-	CASVVGNYGYTF
TRBV27	TRBD1	TRBJ2-7	-	CASSFNPGTGVREQYF
TRBV9	-	TRBJ2-5	-	CASSPYNLQETQYF
TRBV29-1	-	TRBJ2-7	few	CSVAQGNEQYF
TRBV28	TRBD2	TRBJ2-1	few	CASSSPGLAPNEQFF
TRBV7-8	-	TRBJ2-1	-	CASSLVSGRLGNEQFF
TRBV7-3	-	TRBJ2-2	few	CASIVENTGELFF
TRBV7-6	-	TRBJ2-5	-	CASSFLAGPSYQETQYF
TRBV12-3/TRBV12-4	-	TRBJ2-7	few	CASSSGLKYEQYF
TRBV28	TRBD2	TRBJ2-3	-	CASSPGLAGARMWTDTQYF
TRBV5-1	TRBD2	TRBJ2-2	-	CASSLGLRGAGENTGELFF
TRBV6-5	TRBD1	TRBJ2-1	-	CASSSTGSSYNEQFF
TRBV11-2	-	TRBJ2-5	-	CASSLAGVQETQYF
TRBV24-1	-	TRBJ2-1	few	CATSDLRTVGGEQFF
TRBV5-5	-	TRBJ1-3	-	CASSYRDTDSGNTIYF
TRBV27	-	TRBJ1-2	few	CASSSLGPLNYGYTF
TRBV6-2/TRBV6-3	-	TRBJ1-1	-	CASSREEQRGVAFF
TRBV19	-	TRBJ1-1	-	CASSMGVGTEAFF
TRBV6-1	-	TRBJ2-2	-	CASIGRDTSAPGELFF